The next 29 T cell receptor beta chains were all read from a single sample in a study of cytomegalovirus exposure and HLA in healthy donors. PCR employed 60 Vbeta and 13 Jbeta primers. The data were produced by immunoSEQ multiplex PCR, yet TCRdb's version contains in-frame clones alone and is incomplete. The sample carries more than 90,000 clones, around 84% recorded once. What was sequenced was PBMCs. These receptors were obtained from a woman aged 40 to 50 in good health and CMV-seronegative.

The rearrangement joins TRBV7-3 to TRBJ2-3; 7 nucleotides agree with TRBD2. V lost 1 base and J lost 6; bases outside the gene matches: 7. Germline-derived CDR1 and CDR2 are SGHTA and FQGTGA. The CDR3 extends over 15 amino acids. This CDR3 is CASSLSERGLDTQYF. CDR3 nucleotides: TGTGCCAGCAGCTTAAGCGAGCGGGGCCTTGATACGCAGTATTTT.

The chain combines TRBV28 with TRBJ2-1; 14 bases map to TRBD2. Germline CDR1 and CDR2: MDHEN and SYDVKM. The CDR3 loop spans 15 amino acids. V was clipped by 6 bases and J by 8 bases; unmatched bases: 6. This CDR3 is CASRRLAGGPYEQFF. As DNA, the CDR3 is TGTGCCAGCAGGCGACTAGCGGGAGGGCCCTATGAGCAGTTCTTC.

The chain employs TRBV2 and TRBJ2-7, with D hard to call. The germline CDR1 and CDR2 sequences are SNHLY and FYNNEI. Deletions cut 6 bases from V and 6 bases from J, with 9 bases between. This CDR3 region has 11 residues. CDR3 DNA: TGTGCCAGCAGACAGTCCCGCGAGCAGTACTTC. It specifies CASRQSREQYF. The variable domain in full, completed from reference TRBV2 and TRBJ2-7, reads EPEVTQTPSHQVTQMGQEVILRCVPISNHLYFYWYRQILGQKVEFLVSFYNNEISEKSEIFDDQFSVERPDGSNFTLKIRSTKLEDSAMYFCASRQSREQYFGPGTRLTVT.

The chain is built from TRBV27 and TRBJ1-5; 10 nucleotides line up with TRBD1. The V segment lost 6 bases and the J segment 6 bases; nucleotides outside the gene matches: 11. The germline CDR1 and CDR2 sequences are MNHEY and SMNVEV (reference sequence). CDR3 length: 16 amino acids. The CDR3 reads CASRGSGTGVGQPQHF. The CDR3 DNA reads TGTGCCAGCAGGGGGTCCGGGACAGGGGTCGGTCAGCCCCAGCATTTT.

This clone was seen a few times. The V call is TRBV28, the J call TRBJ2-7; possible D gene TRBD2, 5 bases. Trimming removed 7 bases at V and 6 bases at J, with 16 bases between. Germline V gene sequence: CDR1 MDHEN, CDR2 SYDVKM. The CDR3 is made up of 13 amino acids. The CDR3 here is CASKARGLIEQYF. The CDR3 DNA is TGTGCCAGCAAAGCCCGGGGTTTGATCGAGCAGTACTTC. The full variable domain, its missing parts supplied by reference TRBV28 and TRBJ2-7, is DVKVTQSSRYLVKRTGEKVFLECVQDMDHENMFWYRQDPGLGLRLIYFSYDVKMKEKGDIPEGYSVSREKKERFSLILESASTNQTSMYLCASKARGLIEQYFGPGTRLTVT.

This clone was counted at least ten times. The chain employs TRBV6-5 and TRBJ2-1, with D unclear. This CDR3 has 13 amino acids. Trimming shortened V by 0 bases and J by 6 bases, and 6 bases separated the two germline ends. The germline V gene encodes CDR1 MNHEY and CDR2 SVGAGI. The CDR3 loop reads CASSYSPFNEQFF. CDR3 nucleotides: TGTGCCAGCAGTTACTCCCCGTTCAATGAGCAGTTCTTC.

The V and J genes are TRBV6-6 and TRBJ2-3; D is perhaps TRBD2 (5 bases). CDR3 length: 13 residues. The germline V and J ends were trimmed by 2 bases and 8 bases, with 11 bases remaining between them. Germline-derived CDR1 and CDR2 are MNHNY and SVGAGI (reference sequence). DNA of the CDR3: TGTGCCAGCAGTTACCAAGAAGGAGGTACGCAGTATTTT. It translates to CASSYQEGGTQYF.

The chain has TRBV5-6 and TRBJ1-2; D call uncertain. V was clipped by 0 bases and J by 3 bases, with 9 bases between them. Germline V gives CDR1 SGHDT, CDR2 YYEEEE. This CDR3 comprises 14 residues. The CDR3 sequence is CASSLGTLDYGYTF. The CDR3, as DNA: TGTGCCAGCAGCTTGGGGACTCTCGACTATGGCTACACCTTC.

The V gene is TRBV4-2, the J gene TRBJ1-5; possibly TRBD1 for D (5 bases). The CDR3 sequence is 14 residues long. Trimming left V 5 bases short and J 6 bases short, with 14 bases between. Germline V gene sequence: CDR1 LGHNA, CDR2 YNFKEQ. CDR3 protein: CASSTGTVLQPQHF. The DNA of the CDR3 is TGTGCCAGCAGCACCGGGACTGTCCTTCAGCCCCAGCATTTT.

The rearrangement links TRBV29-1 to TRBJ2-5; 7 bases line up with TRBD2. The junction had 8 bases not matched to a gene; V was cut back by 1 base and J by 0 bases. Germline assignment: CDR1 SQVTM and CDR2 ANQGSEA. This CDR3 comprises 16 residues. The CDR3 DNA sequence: TGCAGCGTTGAAGGACCCCCCCGGGGGGACCAAGAGACCCAGTACTTC. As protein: CSVEGPPRGDQETQYF.

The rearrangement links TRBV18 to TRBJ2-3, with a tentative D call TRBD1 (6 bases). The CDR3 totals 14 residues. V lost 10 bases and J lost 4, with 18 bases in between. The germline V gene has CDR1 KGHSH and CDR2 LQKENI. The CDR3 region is CATDTGTGPDTQYF. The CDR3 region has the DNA TGTGCCACGGACACAGGGACGGGGCCAGATACGCAGTATTTT.

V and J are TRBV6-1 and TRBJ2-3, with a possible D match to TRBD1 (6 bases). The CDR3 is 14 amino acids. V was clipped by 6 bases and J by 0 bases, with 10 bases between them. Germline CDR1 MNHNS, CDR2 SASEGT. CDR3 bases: TGTGCCAGCAGCCCAGGGGCTAGCACAGATACGCAGTATTTT. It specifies CASSPGASTDTQYF.

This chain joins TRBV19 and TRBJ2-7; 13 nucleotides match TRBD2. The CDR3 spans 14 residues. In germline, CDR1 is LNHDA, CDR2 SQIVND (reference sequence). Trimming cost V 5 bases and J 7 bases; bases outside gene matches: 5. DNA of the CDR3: TGTGCCAGTAGTGCGGGGGGACTAGCGGGAGAGCAGTACTTC. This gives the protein CASSAGGLAGEQYF.

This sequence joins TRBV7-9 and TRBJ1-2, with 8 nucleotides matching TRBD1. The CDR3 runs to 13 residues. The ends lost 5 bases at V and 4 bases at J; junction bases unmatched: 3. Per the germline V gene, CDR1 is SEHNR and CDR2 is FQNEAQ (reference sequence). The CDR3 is CASSPGTGYGYTF. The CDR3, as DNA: TGTGCCAGCAGCCCAGGGACAGGCTATGGCTACACCTTC.

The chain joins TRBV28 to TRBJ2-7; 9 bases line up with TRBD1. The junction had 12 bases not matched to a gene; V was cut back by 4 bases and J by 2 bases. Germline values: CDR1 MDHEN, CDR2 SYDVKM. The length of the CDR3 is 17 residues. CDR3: CASSSPVRDRVAYEQYF. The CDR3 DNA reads TGTGCCAGCAGTTCCCCAGTCCGGGACAGGGTCGCCTACGAGCAGTACTTC.

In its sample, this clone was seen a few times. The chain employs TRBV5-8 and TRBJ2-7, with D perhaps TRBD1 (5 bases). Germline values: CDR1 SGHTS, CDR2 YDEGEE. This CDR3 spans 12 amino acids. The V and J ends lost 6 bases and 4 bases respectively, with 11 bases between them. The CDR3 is CASNPPGYEQYF. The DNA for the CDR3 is TGTGCCAGCAACCCGCCAGGGTACGAGCAGTACTTC.

The CDR3 nucleotides are TGTGCCAGCAGCTGGGGTACAACTAGTTCAGAGCAGTTCTTC. Its protein product is CASSWGTTSSEQFF. This chain joins TRBV5-6 and TRBJ2-1; weak D call: TRBD2 (5 bases). Germline lookup yields CDR1 SGHDT and CDR2 YYEEEE. The V gene lost 3 bases and the J gene lost 10 bases, with 17 bases spanning the gap. The CDR3 has 14 residues.

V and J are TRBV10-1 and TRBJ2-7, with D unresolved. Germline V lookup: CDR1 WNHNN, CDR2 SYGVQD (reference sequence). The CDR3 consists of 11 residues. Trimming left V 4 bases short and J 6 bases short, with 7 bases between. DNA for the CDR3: TGCGCCAGCAGTGTAGCTGGCGAGCAGTACTTC. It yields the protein CASSVAGEQYF.

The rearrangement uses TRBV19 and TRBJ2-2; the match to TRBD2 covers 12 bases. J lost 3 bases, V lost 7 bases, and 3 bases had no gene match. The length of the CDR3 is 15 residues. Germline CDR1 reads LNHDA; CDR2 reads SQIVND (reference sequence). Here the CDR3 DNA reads TGTGCCAGTACCCGACTAGCGGGAGACACCGGGGAGCTGTTTTTT. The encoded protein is CASTRLAGDTGELFF.

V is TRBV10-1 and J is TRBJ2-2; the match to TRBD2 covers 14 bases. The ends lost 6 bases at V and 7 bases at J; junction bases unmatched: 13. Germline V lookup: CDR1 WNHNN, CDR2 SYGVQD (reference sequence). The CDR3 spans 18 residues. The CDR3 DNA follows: TGCGCCAGCAGCCGAGGGACTAGCGGGAGCTCCGAACACGGGGAGCTGTTTTTT. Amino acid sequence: CASSRGTSGSSEHGELFF.

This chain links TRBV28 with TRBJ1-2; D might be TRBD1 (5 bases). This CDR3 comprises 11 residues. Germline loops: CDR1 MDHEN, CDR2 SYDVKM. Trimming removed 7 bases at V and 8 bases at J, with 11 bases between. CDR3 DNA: TGTGCCAGCAATTCTCAGGGAGGCTACACCTTC. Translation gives CASNSQGGYTF.

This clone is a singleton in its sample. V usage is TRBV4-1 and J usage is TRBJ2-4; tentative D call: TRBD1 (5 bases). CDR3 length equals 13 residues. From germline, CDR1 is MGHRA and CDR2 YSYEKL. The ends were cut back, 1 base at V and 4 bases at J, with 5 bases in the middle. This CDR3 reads CASSQAGKNIQYF. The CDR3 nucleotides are TGCGCCAGCAGCCAAGCAGGGAAAAACATTCAGTACTTC.

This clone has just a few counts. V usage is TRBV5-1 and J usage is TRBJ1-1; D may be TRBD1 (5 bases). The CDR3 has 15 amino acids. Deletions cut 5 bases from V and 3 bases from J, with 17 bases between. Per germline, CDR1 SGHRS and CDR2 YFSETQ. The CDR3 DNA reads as TGCGCCAGCAGTCCGGACCGCAGGGTAGACACTGAAGCTTTCTTT. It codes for CASSPDRRVDTEAFF.

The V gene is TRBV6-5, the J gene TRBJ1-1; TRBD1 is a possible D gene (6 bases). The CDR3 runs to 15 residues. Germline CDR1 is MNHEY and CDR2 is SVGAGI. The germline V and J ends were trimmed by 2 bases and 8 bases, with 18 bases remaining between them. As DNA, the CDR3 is TGTGCCAGCAGTTACGCCCGCGGACAGTTCCCCGAAGCTTTCTTT. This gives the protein CASSYARGQFPEAFF.

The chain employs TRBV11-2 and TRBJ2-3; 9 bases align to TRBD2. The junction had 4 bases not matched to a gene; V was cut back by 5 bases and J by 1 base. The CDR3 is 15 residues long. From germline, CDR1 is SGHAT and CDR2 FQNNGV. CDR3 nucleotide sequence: TGTGCCAGCAGCCGGGCGGGGGGGGGCACAGATACGCAGTATTTT. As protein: CASSRAGGGTDTQYF. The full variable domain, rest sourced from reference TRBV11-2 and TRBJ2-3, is EAGVAQSPRYKIIEKRQSVAFWCNPISGHATLYWYQQILGQGPKLLIQFQNNGVVDDSQLPKDRFSAERLKGVDSTLKIQPAKLEDSAVYLCASSRAGGGTDTQYFGPGTRLTVL.

CDR3 loop: CASRFFRYGYTF. The CDR3 nucleotides are TGTGCAAGTCGCTTCTTTCGCTATGGCTACACCTTC. This chain joins TRBV12-2 and TRBJ1-2. TRBV12-2 is a recognized pseudogene. The CDR3 is 12 residues long.

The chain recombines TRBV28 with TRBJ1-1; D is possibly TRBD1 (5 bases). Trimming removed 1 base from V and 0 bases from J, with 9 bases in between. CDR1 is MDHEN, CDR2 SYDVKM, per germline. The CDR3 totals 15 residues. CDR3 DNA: TGTGCCAGCAGTTTATTAGCAGGGTTGAACACTGAAGCTTTCTTT. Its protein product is CASSLLAGLNTEAFF.

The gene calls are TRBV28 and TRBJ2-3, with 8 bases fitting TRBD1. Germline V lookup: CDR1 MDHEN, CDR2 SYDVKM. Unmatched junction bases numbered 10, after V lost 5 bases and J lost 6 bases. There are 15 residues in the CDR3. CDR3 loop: CASSELDRASDTQYF. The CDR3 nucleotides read TGTGCCAGCAGTGAGTTGGACAGGGCCTCTGATACGCAGTATTTT.

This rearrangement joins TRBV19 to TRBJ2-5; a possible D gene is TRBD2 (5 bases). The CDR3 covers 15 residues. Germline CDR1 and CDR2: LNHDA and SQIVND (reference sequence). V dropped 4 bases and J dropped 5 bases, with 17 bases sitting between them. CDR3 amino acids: CASSTLVTTWETQYF. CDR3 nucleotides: TGTGCCAGTAGTACTTTAGTGACTACCTGGGAGACCCAGTACTTC.